This T cell receptor beta chain derives from a study of T cell responses to AZD1222 COVID-19 vaccine. The study, taken as a whole, reports: At baseline, seropositivity was found in only a handful of AZD1222 recipients. Spike-wide coverage was observed for vaccine-associated CD4 TCRs, with dominant responses at 160-218 and 743-854. Clonal diversity was possibly underestimated, and the donors were mostly white British, with more females.

TCRdb's table, derived via immunoSEQ multiplex PCR, lists solely in-frame clones and lacks some. Here the sample spans about 160,000 clones, 75% to 90% being singletons. Remarks on this clone: The target antigen is unknown.

This CDR3 region has 15 residues. Germline CDR1 is SEHNR and CDR2 is FQNEAQ (reference sequence). V was clipped by 1 base and J by 4 bases; unmatched bases: 4. The chain recombines TRBV7-9 with TRBJ2-1; 7 bases are shared with TRBD2. The sample in question was peripheral blood, obtained on day 0 of AZD1222 vaccination. This TCR came from an adult in good health. The CDR3 here is CASSLVSGVYNEQFF. DNA of the CDR3: TGTGCCAGCAGCTTAGTCAGCGGGGTTTACAATGAGCAGTTCTTC.